This TCR beta chain appears in the sequencing data of a study of Ad26.COV2.S vaccination and SARS-CoV-2 variants. Overall study context: Within the COV1001 Ad26.COV2.S trial arm, the donor was enrolled. Administration of Ad26.COV2.S was intramuscular, either once or twice 56 days apart. Findings and limits, study-wide: Ad26.COV2.S recipients had broader spike-specific TCRs (P = 0.0014).

Germline CDR1 and CDR2: SGHRS and YFSETQ. Germline trimming cut 4 bases from V and 4 bases from J; bases unmatched to any gene: 10. The CDR3 length is 16 residues. This clone came up once. The antigen is undetermined. Treatment in this sample: about 20 received Ad26.COV2.S at low or high dose, single or two shots; 5 received placebo; per-sample allocation not given. Collection of samples fell on day 63 after the first vaccine or placebo injection. The vaccine delivered Wuhan-strain SARS-CoV-2 spike through an Ad26 vector. TCRdb's copy holds only in-frame clones and misses some; the assay was immunoSEQ multiplex PCR. The data contain 350,000 to 500,000 clones, 75% to 90% of them singletons.

Specimen: peripheral blood, collected in a trial of Ad26.COV2.S vaccine versus placebo. V gene TRBV5-1 combines with J gene TRBJ2-2; 7 positions match TRBD1. The clonotype comes from a person between 18 and 60 years old who received the Ad26.COV2.S COVID-19 vaccine or a placebo. The chain's CDR3 is CASSPRGGEGTGELFF. The CDR3 DNA reads as TGCGCCAGCAGCCCCAGAGGGGGCGAGGGCACCGGGGAGCTGTTTTTT.